One and the same sample provided the 9 T cell receptor beta chains below, sequenced in a study of control samples from healthy donors and cancer patients. Sequencing was performed with immunoSEQ multiplex PCR; in TCRdb, only in-frame clones are kept and a portion is missing. Among over 150,000 clones listed, 85% to 95% were seen once. The material sequenced was blood. The receptor set was obtained from a woman aged 18-35 years in good health.

The V call is TRBV13, the J call TRBJ2-1; 7 bases match TRBD2. CDR3 length: 12 amino acids. The germline CDR1 and CDR2 sequences are PRHDT and FYEKMQ (reference sequence). V was pared by 5 bases and J by 8 bases, with 3 bases of the junction left unmatched. CDR3 sequence: CASSPGGYEQFF. For the CDR3, the DNA is TGTGCCAGCAGCCCGGGGGGATATGAGCAGTTCTTC.

The chain joins TRBV12-3 or TRBV12-4 to TRBJ2-7, with D uncertain. V was clipped by 3 bases and J by 5 bases, with 8 bases between them. This CDR3 has 12 amino acids. CDR3 region: CASSFVGNEQYF. Written as DNA, the CDR3 is TGTGCCAGCAGTTTCGTGGGGAACGAGCAGTACTTC.

The chain links TRBV5-4 to TRBJ1-1, with 8 bases aligning to TRBD1. Per the germline V gene, CDR1 is SGHNT and CDR2 is YYREEE (reference sequence). This CDR3 spans 15 amino acids. J gave up 1 base and V 4 bases, and 6 bases lay outside the gene matches. CDR3 sequence: CASSVQGAGNTEAFF. The CDR3 nucleotides are TGTGCCAGCAGCGTCCAGGGGGCGGGGAACACTGAAGCTTTCTTT.

V is TRBV19 and J is TRBJ2-2, with 11 bases identical to TRBD1. CDR1 and CDR2 (germline): LNHDA, SQIVND (reference sequence). V gave up 9 bases and J gave up 7 bases; unmatched junction bases: 4. The length of the CDR3 is 13 residues. The CDR3 loop reads CASGQGADGELFF. The CDR3 coding sequence is TGTGCCAGCGGACAGGGGGCTGACGGGGAGCTGTTTTTT.

The rearrangement uses TRBV9 and TRBJ2-7, with a possible D match to TRBD2 (6 bases). Trimming shortened V by 3 bases and J by 3 bases, and 10 bases separated the two germline ends. The CDR3 contains 13 residues. Germline loops: CDR1 SGDLS, CDR2 YYNGEE. CDR3 sequence (DNA): TGTGCCAGCAGCGGAGGGACTTTCTACGAGCAGTACTTC. This encodes CASSGGTFYEQYF.

The chain uses TRBV7-2 and TRBJ2-2, with 7 bases that match TRBD1. The CDR3 is 15 residues long. The V segment lost 4 bases and the J segment 4 bases; nucleotides outside the gene matches: 6. CDR1 is SGHTA and CDR2 is FQGNSA in the germline V gene. In DNA, the CDR3 is TGTGCCAGCAGCTCCCAGGGGGAAGCCACCGGGGAGCTGTTTTTT. The encoded protein is CASSSQGEATGELFF.

The chain links TRBV10-3 to TRBJ1-1; unclear D gene. V lost 9 bases and J lost 1, with 12 bases in between. CDR1 is ENHRY and CDR2 is SYGVKD in the germline V gene. The CDR3 has 13 amino acids. CDR3: CAMKTGSNTEAFF. The CDR3 DNA reads TGTGCCATGAAGACCGGCTCGAACACTGAAGCTTTCTTT.

The chain joins TRBV19 to TRBJ1-2, with D unresolved. Trimming took off 2 bases at V and 0 bases at J, with 4 bases between the two ends. The CDR3 is 13 residues long. Germline loops: CDR1 LNHDA, CDR2 SQIVND (reference sequence). The CDR3 here is CASSINPNYGYTF. The CDR3, as DNA: TGTGCCAGTAGTATAAACCCTAACTATGGCTACACCTTC.

V is TRBV6-2 or TRBV6-3 and J is TRBJ1-2, with 8 bases matching TRBD1. The length of the CDR3 is 14 residues. V lost 0 bases to trimming and J lost 5 bases; unmatched junction nucleotides: 2. In germline, CDR1 is MNHEY, CDR2 SVGEGT. This chain's CDR3 is CASSYSRTGYGYTF. CDR3 sequence (DNA): TGTGCCAGCAGTTACTCGAGGACAGGGTATGGCTACACCTTC.